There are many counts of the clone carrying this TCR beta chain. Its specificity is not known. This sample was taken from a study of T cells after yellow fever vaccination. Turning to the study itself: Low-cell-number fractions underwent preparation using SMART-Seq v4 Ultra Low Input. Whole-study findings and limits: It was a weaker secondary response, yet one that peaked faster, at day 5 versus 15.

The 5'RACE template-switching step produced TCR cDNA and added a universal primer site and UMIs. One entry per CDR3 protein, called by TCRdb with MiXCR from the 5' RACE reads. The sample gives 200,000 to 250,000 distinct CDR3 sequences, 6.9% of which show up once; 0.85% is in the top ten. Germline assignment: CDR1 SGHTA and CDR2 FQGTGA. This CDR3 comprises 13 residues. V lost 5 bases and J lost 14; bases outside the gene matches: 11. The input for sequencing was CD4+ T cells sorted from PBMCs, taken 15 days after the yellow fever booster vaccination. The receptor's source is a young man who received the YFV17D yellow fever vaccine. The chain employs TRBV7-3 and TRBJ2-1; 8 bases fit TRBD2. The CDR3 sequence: CASSVSPGLEEFF. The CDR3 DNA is TGTGCCAGCAGCGTAAGCCCGGGACTAGAGGAGTTCTTC.